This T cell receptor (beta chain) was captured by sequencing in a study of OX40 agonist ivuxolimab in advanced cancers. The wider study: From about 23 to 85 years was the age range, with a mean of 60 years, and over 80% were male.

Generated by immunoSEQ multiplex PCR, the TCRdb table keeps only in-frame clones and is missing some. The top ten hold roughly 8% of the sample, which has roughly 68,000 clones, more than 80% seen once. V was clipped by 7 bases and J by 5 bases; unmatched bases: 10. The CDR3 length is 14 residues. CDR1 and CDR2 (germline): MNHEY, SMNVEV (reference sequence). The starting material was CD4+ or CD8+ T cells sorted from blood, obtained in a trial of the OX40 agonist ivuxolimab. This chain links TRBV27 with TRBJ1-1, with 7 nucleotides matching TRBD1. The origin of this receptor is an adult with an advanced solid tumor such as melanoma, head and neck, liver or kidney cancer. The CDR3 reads CASKQRQGRTEAFF. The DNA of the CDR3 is TGTGCCAGCAAACAAAGACAGGGTCGGACTGAAGCTTTCTTT.